The text below deals with one TCR beta chain. Its antigen has not been determined. No base quality values were provided; no much bigger clone lies one nucleotide off. The data are from a study of blood T cell repertoires in COVID-19 (dated by TCRdb to 2020 to 2022). In the study overall: The collaborator samples originated in the United States, Italy and Spain and spanned the acute and convalescent phases of COVID-19. The prospective study material was composed of cDNA or gDNA derived from T cells, B-cell-depleted T cells, or PBMCs. The dataset comprised deeply sampled blood TCRbeta repertoires from subjects exposed to, actively infected with, or recovered from COVID-19. A freely available public database, intended as a resource for researchers studying the immune response to SARS-CoV-2, is where the repertoires were released. The samples were drawn from two sources: the first 160 participants of the ongoing ImmuneRACE study, and 1,200 or so subjects contributed by 6 global collaborators. The sample metadata nearly always contained a de-identified subject ID, COVID-19 status, age in years and sex. HLA class I and class II types, where available, came from metadata supplied by the sample provider rather than from assay-based typing. The paper as a whole reports these results and caveats: The amount of clinical and demographic metadata varied by source and participant and was provided uncurated.

The germline V end is reduced by 5 bases and the J end by 4 bases; junction bases left unmatched: 4. From the cysteine through the phenylalanine, the CDR3 covers 15 amino acids. Just the 45-base CDR3 DNA is kept, in frame starting at base 1. From the germline V gene, CDR1 is LGHNA and CDR2 is YNFKEQ. Each collaborating institution followed its own protocols to collect whole blood in K2EDTA tubes. For TCRbeta analysis, collaborator samples were shipped as frozen whole blood, as isolated PBMCs, or as DNA extracted from either sample type. TCRbeta CDR3 regions were amplified from genomic DNA by means of the immunoSEQ Assay, a bias-controlled multiplex PCR. The study's own analysis went as follows. The number of nucleated cells in each sample was estimated by amplification of reference gene primers within the assay. To quantify the absolute abundance of each unique TCRbeta CDR3 rearrangement, sequence reads were collapsed and filtered. Productive Simpson clonality was computed per sample as the square root of Simpson's diversity index over productive rearrangements. In its TCRdb copy, this immuneACCESS table keeps in-frame sequences only and misses some clones. Where compared with another copy, unresolved V genes explain less than half of these, and the others have no known cause. The V and J calls and clone size come from that table; D and trimming were worked out from the DNA. The sample table shows about 200,000 clones, and roughly nine tenths are seen once. The ten largest clones take up about 7% of the sample.

The rearrangement combines TRBV4-2 with TRBJ2-3; the central 12 bases match TRBD1. The receptor was isolated from a middle-aged man with acute or convalescent COVID-19. Sequences were obtained from peripheral blood. Read as DNA, the sequence is TGTGCCAGCAGCGAGGGACAGGGGGCCCCAGATACGCAGTATTTT. Translated, it reads CASSEGQGAPDTQYF.